The entry below gives a single T cell receptor (beta chain) sequence along with its context. The entry originates in a study of blood T cell repertoires in COVID-19. The overall study: Both acute and convalescent COVID-19 samples were obtained from the United States, Italy and Spain. T cells, B-cell-depleted T cells, or PBMCs provided the cDNA or gDNA that served as material.

This CDR3 has 16 amino acids. Germline V CDR1 and CDR2: SNHLY, FYNNEI. Germline trimming cut 2 bases from V and 0 bases from J; bases unmatched to any gene: 4. In the original processing: From reference gene primer amplification, estimates of nucleated cell counts were derived. Profiling relied on immunoSEQ multiplex PCR, and the TCRdb table lists in-frame clones only, not all of them. The V and J calls and clone size are taken from that table; D and trimming were inferred from the DNA. The table includes around 200,000 clones, 84% detected once. The receptor was isolated from a man aged 25 to 40 with active or convalescent COVID-19. Specimen: peripheral blood. The V call is TRBV2, the J call TRBJ1-3, with TRBD1 identical over 7 bases. This CDR3 is CASSENWDSSGNTIYF. As DNA, the CDR3 is TGTGCCAGCAGTGAAAACTGGGACAGCTCTGGAAACACCATATATTTT.